One sample yielded the 32 T cell receptor beta chains listed below, sequenced in a study of shared clonotypes between healthy human individuals. Sequenced by immunoSEQ multiplex PCR; TCRdb stores in-frame clones only, minus some. The repertoire consists of about 2,500,000 clones, with roughly 92% occurring once and the leading ten covering about 0.13%. Sequencing was done on a sample of naive CD4+ T cells sorted from blood. This sample's subset: CD45RA+ positively selected. The receptors stem from a man aged 18 to 29 in good health.

The DNA for the CDR3 is TGTGCCAGTAGTATAGATCGGTGGGACAAGAATGAAAAACTGTTTTTT. Its translation: CASSIDRWDKNEKLFF. The chain carries TRBV19 and TRBJ1-4; the D gene is possibly TRBD1 (6 bases). Germline CDR1 reads LNHDA; CDR2 reads SQIVND (reference sequence). The CDR3 is 16 residues long. V lost 0 bases and J lost 5, with 13 bases in between.

The CDR3 DNA reads TGCAGCGTTGAGGGACAGGGCTTTGGAAACACCATATATTTT. Translation: CSVEGQGFGNTIYF. The chain joins TRBV29-1 to TRBJ1-3, with 9 positions matching TRBD1. V lost 3 bases to trimming and J lost 3 bases; unmatched junction nucleotides: 3. Per germline, CDR1 SQVTM and CDR2 ANQGSEA. The CDR3 consists of 14 residues.

The chain carries TRBV5-4 and TRBJ2-5; possibly TRBD1 or TRBD2 for D (5 bases each). The CDR3 contains 15 residues. V was trimmed by 0 bases and J by 5 bases, leaving 14 bases between them. Looked up from germline, CDR1 is SGHNT and CDR2 is YYREEE (reference sequence). DNA for the CDR3: TGTGCCAGCAGCTTGGCCGGGGCGTTAAGGGAGACCCAGTACTTC. Amino acid sequence: CASSLAGALRETQYF.

This rearrangement joins TRBV27 to TRBJ1-5; 7 bases map to TRBD1. The germline gives CDR1 MNHEY, CDR2 SMNVEV (reference sequence). V gave up 8 bases and J gave up 1 base; unmatched junction bases: 5. The CDR3 runs to 14 residues. The CDR3 DNA sequence: TGTGCCAGCGGACTACAGGGGAGCAATCAGCCCCAGCATTTT. Translation gives CASGLQGSNQPQHF.

This clone has a single count. This chain connects TRBV18 to TRBJ1-5, with a possible D match to TRBD1 (5 bases). The CDR3 totals 15 residues. V was trimmed by 1 base and J by 3 bases, leaving 10 bases between them. In germline, CDR1 is KGHSH, CDR2 LQKENI. The CDR3 region has the DNA TGTGCCAGCTCACCACTTGAGGGGTTCAATCAGCCCCAGCATTTT. It translates to CASSPLEGFNQPQHF.

Note on this clone: Other DNA sequences in the sample encode the same CDR3. The chain employs TRBV5-1 and TRBJ2-2, with 7 bases fitting TRBD1. J lost 1 base, V lost 3 bases, and 3 bases had no gene match. The germline gives CDR1 SGHRS, CDR2 YFSETQ. CDR3 length: 15 residues. CDR3 in amino acids: CASSWDRLNTGELFF. CDR3 nucleotide sequence: TGCGCCAGCAGCTGGGACAGATTGAACACCGGGGAGCTGTTTTTT.

V gene TRBV18 combines with J gene TRBJ2-2, with D tentatively TRBD2 (7 bases). Per the germline V gene, CDR1 is KGHSH and CDR2 is LQKENI. V was clipped by 3 bases and J by 6 bases, with 20 bases between them. This CDR3 is built from 17 residues. The CDR3 spells CASSPSQGGGRSGELFF. The CDR3 DNA sequence: TGTGCCAGCTCACCCTCTCAAGGGGGGGGCCGATCCGGGGAGCTGTTTTTT.

CDR3 protein: CASSSNPPQVQTQYF. The CDR3 nucleotides read TGTGCCAGCAGCTCGAATCCCCCCCAGGTTCAGACCCAGTACTTC. The chain has TRBV7-6 and TRBJ2-5; D gene unclear. This CDR3 is built from 15 residues. V was cut by 4 bases and J by 6 bases, with 18 bases left in between. Germline V gives CDR1 SGHVS, CDR2 FNYEAQ.

The chain is built from TRBV29-1 and TRBJ2-1; D is uncertain. The germline gives CDR1 SQVTM, CDR2 ANQGSEA. The CDR3 has 16 residues. Trimming took off 4 bases at V and 0 bases at J, with 16 bases between the two ends. The CDR3 loop reads CSVVGSLPSSYNEQFF. The CDR3 DNA reads TGCAGCGTTGTAGGCTCCTTACCCAGCTCCTACAATGAGCAGTTCTTC.

The rearrangement links TRBV6-5 to TRBJ1-5; unclear D gene. In germline, CDR1 is MNHEY, CDR2 SVGAGI. V was clipped by 7 bases and J by 3 bases, with 10 bases between them. The CDR3 consists of 13 residues. CDR3 sequence (DNA): TGTGCCAGCACCTTCGCGGACAATCAGCCCCAGCATTTT. This gives the protein CASTFADNQPQHF.

J is TRBJ2-7 and V is TRBV7-6; 7 bases map to TRBD1. CDR3 length equals 13 residues. Germline CDR1 SGHVS, CDR2 FNYEAQ. J lost 6 bases, V lost 2 bases, and 4 bases had no gene match. This CDR3 reads CASSLRQGLEQYF. In DNA, the CDR3 is TGTGCCAGCAGCTTACGACAGGGTCTCGAGCAGTACTTC.

CDR3 region: CASSRTGEGEVHF. The CDR3 DNA sequence: TGCGCCAGCAGTCGGACAGGAGAGGGGGAGGTCCACTTT. V gene TRBV10-2 combines with J gene TRBJ1-6; TRBD1 matches 7 bases. The CDR3 extends over 13 amino acids. Germline CDR1 reads WSHSY; CDR2 reads SAAADI. V shed 5 bases and J 17 bases; nucleotides not matched to a gene: 12.

The chain couples TRBV30 to TRBJ1-3; D possibly corresponds to TRBD1 (6 bases). Trimming took 1 base from V and 0 from J, leaving 13 bases between them. The CDR3 runs to 16 residues. CDR1 and CDR2 (germline): GTSNPN, SVGIG (reference sequence). CDR3 residues: CAWSADRFSSGNTIYF. CDR3 in DNA: TGTGCCTGGAGTGCGGACAGATTTAGCTCTGGAAACACCATATATTTT. Combining the CDR3 with reference TRBV30 and TRBJ1-3 gives the whole variable domain SQTIHQWPATLVQPVGSPLSLECTVEGTSNPNLYWYRQAAGRGLQLLFYSVGIGQISSEVPQNLSASRPQDRQFILSSKKLLLSDSGFYLCAWSADRFSSGNTIYFGEGSWLTVV.

The gene calls are TRBV5-1 and TRBJ2-7; 8 bases align to TRBD2. J gave up 7 bases and V 3 bases, and 12 bases lay outside the gene matches. This CDR3 is 15 amino acids long. Per germline, CDR1 SGHRS and CDR2 YFSETQ. This CDR3 reads CASSSRGVIRVEQYF. CDR3 DNA sequence: TGCGCCAGCAGCTCGCGGGGGGTGATCCGCGTGGAGCAGTACTTC.

For this clone: One end of the junction is discordant with germline, which a read error may explain. The chain is built from TRBV7-7 and TRBJ2-7, with D hard to call. The germline V gene has CDR1 SSHAT and CDR2 FNYEAQ (reference sequence). The CDR3 runs 14 residues. CDR3 nucleotide sequence: TGTGCTAGCAGCTTAGACCTCAGCACCTACGAGCAGTACTTC. Protein product: CASSLDLSTYEQYF.

V is TRBV6-5 and J is TRBJ2-7; TRBD1 or TRBD2 may be the D gene (5 bases each). V lost 7 bases and J 2 bases, leaving 18 bases between the germline ends. The CDR3 consists of 15 residues. Germline V CDR1 and CDR2: MNHEY, SVGAGI. The CDR3 sequence: CASTNGILGAYEQYF. CDR3 nucleotide sequence: TGTGCCAGCACGAACGGGATCCTAGGGGCCTACGAGCAGTACTTC.

This clone came up once. V gene TRBV4-1 combines with J gene TRBJ2-3, with D maybe TRBD1 (5 bases). CDR1 is MGHRA and CDR2 is YSYEKL in the germline V gene. V was cut by 1 base and J by 0 bases, with 14 bases left in between. The CDR3 contains 17 residues. The CDR3 bases are TGCGCCAGCAGCCAAGGGCGTGGGGCGGATAGCACAGATACGCAGTATTTT. It encodes CASSQGRGADSTDTQYF.

This rearrangement joins TRBV1 to TRBJ2-7. TRBV1 is shown as a pseudogene. CDR3 size: 12 residues. The CDR3: CTSSQSLYEQYF. In DNA form, the CDR3 reads TGCACCAGCAGCCAATCGCTCTACGAGCAGTACTTC.

The rearrangement links TRBV5-1 to TRBJ2-2, with D unclear. CDR3 length: 14 residues. Germline CDR1 is SGHRS and CDR2 is YFSETQ. Trimming took 4 bases from V and 6 from J, leaving 13 bases between them. The CDR3 region is CASSGRADSGELFF. The CDR3 DNA reads TGCGCCAGCAGCGGCCGGGCCGATTCCGGGGAGCTGTTTTTT.

This chain uses TRBV7-9 with TRBJ2-1, with a possible D match to TRBD2 (6 bases). V was trimmed by 5 bases and J by 2 bases, leaving 16 bases between them. The germline gives CDR1 SEHNR, CDR2 FQNEAQ (reference sequence). The CDR3 is 16 residues long. The CDR3 region has the DNA TGTGCCAGCAGCCGACGGGGGACCGCGACCTACAATGAGCAGTTCTTC. As protein: CASSRRGTATYNEQFF.

The genes are TRBV7-2 and TRBJ2-2; D may match TRBD1 or TRBD2 (5 bases each). The CDR3 contains 16 residues. Per germline, CDR1 SGHTA and CDR2 FQGNSA. Trimming shortened V by 2 bases and J by 4 bases, and 14 bases separated the two germline ends. CDR3 nucleotide sequence: TGTGCCAGCAGCTTACCCGGGGCCCAGACCACCGGGGAGCTGTTTTTT. Encoded protein: CASSLPGAQTTGELFF.

The V and J genes are TRBV7-8 and TRBJ2-3; possibly TRBD1 for D (5 bases). The CDR3 runs 15 residues. V lost 5 bases to trimming and J lost 6 bases, with 18 bases between them. Germline-derived CDR1 and CDR2 are SGHVS and FQNEAQ. The CDR3 nucleotides read TGTGCCAGCAGCCCCGACAGAACTCAAGGGGATACGCAGTATTTT. Translated: CASSPDRTQGDTQYF.

This rearrangement joins TRBV18 to TRBJ1-4; D is possibly TRBD1 (5 bases). The V end lost 4 bases, the J end lost 0 bases, and 9 bases lay between the germline ends. Germline-derived CDR1 and CDR2 are KGHSH and LQKENI. This CDR3 is 15 amino acids long. The CDR3, as DNA: TGTGCCAGCTCACAAGGGGTCGCAACTAATGAAAAACTGTTTTTT. Translating gives CASSQGVATNEKLFF. Using reference TRBV18 and TRBJ1-4 for the parts outside the CDR3, the full variable domain is NAGVMQNPRHLVRRRGQEARLRCSPMKGHSHVYWYRQLPEEGLKFMVYLQKENIIDESGMPKERFSAEFPKEGPSILRIQQVVRGDSAAYFCASSQGVATNEKLFFGSGTQLSVL.

Here the CDR3 DNA reads TGTGCCAGCACCTGGAATCGACTAGCGGGGACCGGGGAGCTGTTTTTT. Amino acid sequence: CASTWNRLAGTGELFF. This chain uses TRBV28 with TRBJ2-2, with 11 nucleotides matching TRBD2. CDR1 is MDHEN, CDR2 SYDVKM, per germline. The CDR3 contains 16 residues. Unmatched junction bases numbered 9, after V lost 7 bases and J lost 5 bases. Full variable domain (outside the CDR3, taken from reference TRBV28 and TRBJ2-2): DVKVTQSSRYLVKRTGEKVFLECVQDMDHENMFWYRQDPGLGLRLIYFSYDVKMKEKGDIPEGYSVSREKKERFSLILESASTNQTSMYLCASTWNRLAGTGELFFGEGSRLTVL.

The chain combines TRBV9 with TRBJ1-4, with D unresolved. V lost 4 bases and J lost 7, with 14 bases in between. The germline V gene encodes CDR1 SGDLS and CDR2 YYNGEE. The CDR3 covers 14 residues. Here the CDR3 DNA reads TGTGCCAGCAGCTCCGCTGAGGGCTTTGAAAAACTGTTTTTT. Translating it yields CASSSAEGFEKLFF. The complete variable domain, with remaining parts taken from reference TRBV9 and TRBJ1-4, reads DSGVTQTPKHLITATGQRVTLRCSPRSGDLSVYWYQQSLDQGLQFLIQYYNGEERAKGNILERFSAQQFPDLHSELNLSSLELGDSALYFCASSSAEGFEKLFFGSGTQLSVL.

The chain couples TRBV10-1 to TRBJ2-5; 8 positions agree with TRBD2. CDR1 WNHNN and CDR2 SYGVQD come from the germline V gene (reference sequence). The CDR3 runs 15 residues. Trimming removed 0 bases from V and 1 base from J; junction bases left unmatched: 1. CDR3 sequence reads: CASSESAGGQETQYF. In DNA form, the CDR3 reads TGCGCCAGCAGTGAGTCGGCGGGGGGCCAAGAGACCCAGTACTTC.

The chain couples TRBV7-3 to TRBJ2-3; 8 bases align to TRBD1. V lost 0 bases and J lost 2; bases outside the gene matches: 7. CDR3 length: 17 residues. Germline loops: CDR1 SGHTA, CDR2 FQGTGA. The CDR3 DNA is TGTGCCAGCAGCTTAACCGGGACAGGTTCTTTCACAGATACGCAGTATTTT. This sequence encodes CASSLTGTGSFTDTQYF.

This sequence joins TRBV7-2 and TRBJ2-7, with D perhaps matching TRBD1 (7 bases). Germline V gene data show CDR1 as SGHTA and CDR2 as FQGNSA. V lost 4 bases and J 6 bases, leaving 13 bases between the germline ends. This CDR3 has 13 residues. In nucleotides, the CDR3 is TGTGCCAGCAGCTACCCAGGGGGGCGCGAGCAGTACTTC. Translated: CASSYPGGREQYF.

V and J are TRBV2 and TRBJ1-6, with 8 bases fitting TRBD1. This CDR3 is built from 12 residues. V was pared by 8 bases and J by 8 bases, with 2 bases of the junction left unmatched. Germline V CDR1 and CDR2: SNHLY, FYNNEI. This chain's CDR3 is CASGQGYSPLHF. CDR3 DNA sequence: TGTGCCAGCGGACAGGGTTATTCACCCCTCCACTTT.

The chain couples TRBV6-1 to TRBJ2-1, with 7 bases identical to TRBD2. The ends lost 2 bases at V and 7 bases at J; junction bases unmatched: 14. Germline values: CDR1 MNHNS, CDR2 SASEGT. The CDR3 runs to 17 residues. This CDR3 is CASSERVASGISNEQFF. DNA for the CDR3: TGTGCCAGCAGTGAAAGAGTTGCTAGCGGTATTTCGAATGAGCAGTTCTTC.

The chain couples TRBV7-8 to TRBJ2-7; 8 nucleotides line up with TRBD1. Germline CDR1 and CDR2: SGHVS and FQNEAQ. The CDR3 is 14 residues long. V was clipped by 2 bases and J by 4 bases; unmatched bases: 4. CDR3: CASSLRQGLYEQYF. The DNA for the CDR3 is TGTGCCAGCAGCTTACGACAGGGGTTGTACGAGCAGTACTTC.

The J gene is TRBJ2-6, the V gene TRBV15; D is perhaps TRBD1 (6 bases). The CDR3 extends over 18 amino acids. CDR1 and CDR2 (germline): LNHNV, YYDKDF (reference sequence). Deletions cut 0 bases from V and 4 bases from J, with 16 bases between. CDR3 loop: CATSRDTGQGKGANVLTF. The CDR3 DNA sequence: TGTGCCACCAGCAGAGATACGGGTCAGGGGAAAGGGGCCAACGTCCTGACTTTC.